This T cell receptor beta chain was observed in a study of molecular identifiers for immune sequencing clone quantification. On the study more broadly: Naive CD8 RNA (approximately 20,000 or 100,000 cells) was divided into five aliquots, with four sequenced.

CDR1 is MNHEY and CDR2 is SVGAGI in the germline V gene. The CDR3 spans 15 residues. The V gene lost 6 bases and the J gene lost 1 base, with 14 bases spanning the gap. Using its own MiXCR run on the PCR reads, TCRdb lists one record per CDR3 protein. The table includes 460,000 or so distinct CDR3 sequences, less than 30% detected once. J is TRBJ2-3 and V is TRBV6-5, with D perhaps matching TRBD1 (6 bases). Sequencing was performed on naive CD8+ T cells from blood, with Jurkat cell RNA spiked in. Subset denoted: FACS-sorted CD8+CD4-CCR7+CD45RA+ naive T cells. This TCR was recovered from a human donor in good health. Some libraries in this study had Jurkat cell RNA spiked in. The DNA for the CDR3 is TGTGCCAGCAGGCTAGGGGGTCGGGGCACAGATACGCAGTATTTT. Protein: CASRLGGRGTDTQYF.